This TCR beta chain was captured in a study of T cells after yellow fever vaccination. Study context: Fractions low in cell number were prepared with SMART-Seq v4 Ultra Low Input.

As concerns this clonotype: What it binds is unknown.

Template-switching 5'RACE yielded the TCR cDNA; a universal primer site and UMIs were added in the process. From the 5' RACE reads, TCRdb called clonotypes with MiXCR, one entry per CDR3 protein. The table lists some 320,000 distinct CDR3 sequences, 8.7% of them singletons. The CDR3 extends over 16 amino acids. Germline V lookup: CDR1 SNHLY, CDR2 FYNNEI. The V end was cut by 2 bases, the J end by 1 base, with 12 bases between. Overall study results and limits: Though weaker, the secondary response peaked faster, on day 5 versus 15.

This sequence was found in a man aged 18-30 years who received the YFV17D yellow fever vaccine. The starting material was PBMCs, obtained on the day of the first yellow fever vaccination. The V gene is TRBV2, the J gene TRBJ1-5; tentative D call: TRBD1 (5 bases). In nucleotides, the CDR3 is TGTGCCAGCAGTGAAATCCAGGGAGCGAGCAATCAGCCCCAGCATTTT. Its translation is CASSEIQGASNQPQHF.